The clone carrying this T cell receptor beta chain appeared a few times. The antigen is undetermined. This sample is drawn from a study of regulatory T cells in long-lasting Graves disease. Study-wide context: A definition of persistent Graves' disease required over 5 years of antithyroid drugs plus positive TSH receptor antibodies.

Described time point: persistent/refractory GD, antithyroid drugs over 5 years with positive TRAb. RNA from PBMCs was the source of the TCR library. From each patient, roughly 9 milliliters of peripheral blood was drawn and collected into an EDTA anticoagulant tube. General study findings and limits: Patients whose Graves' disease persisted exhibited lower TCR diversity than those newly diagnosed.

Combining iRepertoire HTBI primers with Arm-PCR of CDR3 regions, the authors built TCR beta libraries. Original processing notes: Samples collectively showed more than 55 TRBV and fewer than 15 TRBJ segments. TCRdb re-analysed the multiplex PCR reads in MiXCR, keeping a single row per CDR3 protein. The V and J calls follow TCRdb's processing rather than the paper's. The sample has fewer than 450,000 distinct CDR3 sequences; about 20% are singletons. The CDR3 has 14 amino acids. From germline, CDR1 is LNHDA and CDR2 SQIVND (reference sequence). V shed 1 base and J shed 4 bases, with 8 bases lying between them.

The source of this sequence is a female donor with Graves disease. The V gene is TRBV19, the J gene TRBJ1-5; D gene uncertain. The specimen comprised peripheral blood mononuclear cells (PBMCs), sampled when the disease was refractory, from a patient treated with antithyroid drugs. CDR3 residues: CASSIVTGNQPQHF. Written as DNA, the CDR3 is TGTGCCAGTAGTATAGTTACGGGAAATCAGCCCCAGCATTTT. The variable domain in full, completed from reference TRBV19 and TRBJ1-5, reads DGGITQSPKYLFRKEGQNVTLSCEQNLNHDAMYWYRQDPGQGLRLIYYSQIVNDFQKGDIAEGYSVSREKKESFPLTVTSAQKNPTAFYLCASSIVTGNQPQHFGDGTRLSIL.